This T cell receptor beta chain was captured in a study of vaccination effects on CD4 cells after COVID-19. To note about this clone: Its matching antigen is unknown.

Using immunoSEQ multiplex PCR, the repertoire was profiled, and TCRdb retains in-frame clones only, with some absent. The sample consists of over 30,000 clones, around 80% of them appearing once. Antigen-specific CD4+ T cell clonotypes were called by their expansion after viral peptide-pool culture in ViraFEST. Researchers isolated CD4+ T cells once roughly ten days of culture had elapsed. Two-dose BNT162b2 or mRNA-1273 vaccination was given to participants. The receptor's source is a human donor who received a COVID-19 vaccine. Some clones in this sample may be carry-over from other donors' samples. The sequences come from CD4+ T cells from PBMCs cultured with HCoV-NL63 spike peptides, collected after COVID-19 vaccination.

CDR3: CASSFISPLDNLGDTQYF. The CDR3 nucleotides are TGTGCCAGCAGTTTTATATCCCCCTTGGACAACCTGGGAGATACGCAGTATTTT. The chain joins TRBV28 to TRBJ2-3; TRBD1 might be the D (5 bases). Trimming cost V 3 bases and J 5 bases, with 24 bases left between them. Germline CDR1 and CDR2: MDHEN and SYDVKM. This CDR3 comprises 18 residues.